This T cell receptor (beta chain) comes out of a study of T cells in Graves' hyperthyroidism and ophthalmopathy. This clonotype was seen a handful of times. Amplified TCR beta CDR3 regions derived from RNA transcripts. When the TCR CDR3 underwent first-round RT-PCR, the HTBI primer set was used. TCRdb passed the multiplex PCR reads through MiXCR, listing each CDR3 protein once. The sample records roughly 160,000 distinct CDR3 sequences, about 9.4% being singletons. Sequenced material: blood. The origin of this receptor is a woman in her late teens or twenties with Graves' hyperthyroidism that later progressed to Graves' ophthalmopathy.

The CDR3 coding sequence is TGTGCCAGCAGCCCGGGACGGGATAATTCACCCCTCCACTTT. Its translation: CASSPGRDNSPLHF. This chain joins TRBV7-6 and TRBJ1-6; D might be TRBD1 (5 bases). Between the trimmed V and J ends, which lost 5 bases and 5 bases, there was a span of 10 bases. The germline V gene has CDR1 SGHVS and CDR2 FNYEAQ. This CDR3 comprises 14 residues.